The subject of this entry is one TCR beta chain. The CDR3 spans 16 residues. In germline, CDR1 is SGHRS, CDR2 YFSETQ. Trimming removed 0 bases from V and 2 bases from J, with 12 bases in between. The data belong to a study of cytomegalovirus exposure and HLA in healthy donors. Researchers ran the PCR with 60 Vbeta and 13 Jbeta primers. The data were produced by immunoSEQ multiplex PCR, yet TCRdb's version contains in-frame clones alone and is incomplete. The sample has around 27,000 clones; about 62% are singletons. Healthy donors of bone marrow made up the group. Sequences were obtained from PBMCs. This TCR was sampled from a male donor in good health and CMV-seropositive. The gene calls are TRBV5-1 and TRBJ1-3; D is possibly TRBD1 (5 bases). Here the CDR3 DNA reads TGCGCCAGCAGCTTGGTTGGGGCCGGAGCTGGAAACACCATATATTTT. The encoded protein is CASSLVGAGAGNTIYF.